This T cell receptor (beta chain) is from a study of blood T cell repertoires in COVID-19. The wider study: COVID-19 samples, acute and convalescent, were from the United States, Italy and Spain.

Under the authors' procedure: Amplification with reference gene primers provided the estimates of nucleated cell counts. Repertoires were generated with immunoSEQ multiplex PCR, while TCRdb's copy carries only in-frame clones and drops some. V and J calls plus clone size are reproduced from that table; the DNA served to infer D and trimming. The sample holds 300,000 to 400,000 clones, more than 70% seen once. During active infection, Seattle patients enrolled and were then monitored through disease. Trimming stripped 0 bases from V and 16 bases from J, with 13 bases between. The CDR3 runs to 13 residues. The germline CDR1 and CDR2 sequences are LGHNA and YSLEER.

This receptor was identified in a woman in her 70s with COVID-19, enrolled during active disease. The gene calls are TRBV4-3 and TRBJ1-6; D is possibly TRBD1 (5 bases). Sequenced input: peripheral blood. The CDR3 loop is CASSQDTGRGLHF. In DNA form, the CDR3 reads TGCGCCAGCAGCCAAGATACAGGCCGTGGGCTCCACTTT.